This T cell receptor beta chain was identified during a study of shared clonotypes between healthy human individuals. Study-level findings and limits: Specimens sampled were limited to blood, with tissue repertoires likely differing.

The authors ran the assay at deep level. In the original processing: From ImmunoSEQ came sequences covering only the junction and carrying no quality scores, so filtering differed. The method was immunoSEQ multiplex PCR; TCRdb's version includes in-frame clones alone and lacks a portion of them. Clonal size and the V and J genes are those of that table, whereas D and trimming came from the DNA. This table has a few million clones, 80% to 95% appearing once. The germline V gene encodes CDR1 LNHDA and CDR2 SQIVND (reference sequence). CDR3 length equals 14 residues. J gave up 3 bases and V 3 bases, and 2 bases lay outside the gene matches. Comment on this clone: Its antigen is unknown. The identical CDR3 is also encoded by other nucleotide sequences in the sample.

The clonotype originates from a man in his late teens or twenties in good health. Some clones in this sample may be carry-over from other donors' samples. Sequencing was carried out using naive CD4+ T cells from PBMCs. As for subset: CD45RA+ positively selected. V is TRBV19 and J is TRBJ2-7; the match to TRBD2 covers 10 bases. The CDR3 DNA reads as TGTGCCAGTAGTATTCTAGCGGGGGACTACGAGCAGTACTTC. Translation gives CASSILAGDYEQYF.